Shown below are 24 T cell receptor beta chains from a single sample sequenced in a study of cytomegalovirus exposure and HLA in healthy donors. The primer mix had 60 Vbeta and 13 Jbeta primers. Sequencing used immunoSEQ multiplex PCR; TCRdb keeps in-frame clones, though not all of them. The data contain 150,000 to 200,000 clones, 77% of them singletons. Specimen: PBMCs. The receptors were gathered from a female donor in good health and CMV-seronegative.

This chain connects TRBV4-1 to TRBJ1-1, with a possible D match to TRBD1 (5 bases). Looked up from germline, CDR1 is MGHRA and CDR2 is YSYEKL. The CDR3 length is 14 residues. The V and J ends lost 1 base and 4 bases respectively, with 10 bases between them. CDR3 sequence (DNA): TGCGCCAGCAGCCAAGTCCAGGGAGGCACTGAAGCTTTCTTT. This codes for CASSQVQGGTEAFF.

The chain recombines TRBV14 with TRBJ2-5; 8 bases line up with TRBD1. The V gene end was trimmed by 9 bases and the J gene end by 5 bases; junction bases not matched to a gene: 8. CDR1 and CDR2 (germline): SGHDN, FVKESK. The CDR3 has 13 amino acids. The CDR3 DNA follows: TGTGCCAGGAGACACAGGGGGAAGGAGACCCAGTACTTC. It specifies CARRHRGKETQYF.

This chain connects TRBV7-3 to TRBJ2-3; no firm D call. There are 16 residues in the CDR3. Deletions cut 2 bases from V and 0 bases from J, with 12 bases between. Germline values: CDR1 SGHTA, CDR2 FQGTGA. The CDR3 here is CASSLSSVISTDTQYF. In nucleotides, the CDR3 is TGTGCCAGCAGCTTATCGTCAGTAATCAGCACAGATACGCAGTATTTT.

The genes are TRBV11-2 and TRBJ2-5; no definite D call. V lost 0 bases and J 10 bases, leaving 9 bases between the germline ends. The length of the CDR3 is 12 residues. In germline, CDR1 is SGHAT, CDR2 FQNNGV. The CDR3 protein is CASSLDAADQYF. The CDR3 bases are TGTGCCAGCAGCTTAGATGCGGCAGACCAGTACTTC.

This clone was observed a handful of times. The chain links TRBV7-9 to TRBJ1-1, with TRBD1 matching 8 bases. CDR3 length: 13 amino acids. Looked up from germline, CDR1 is SEHNR and CDR2 is FQNEAQ (reference sequence). J gave up 5 bases and V 4 bases, and 3 bases lay outside the gene matches. CDR3 in DNA: TGTGCCAGCAGCTCCAGGACAGGGACTGAAGCTTTCTTT. Translation: CASSSRTGTEAFF. The full variable domain, completed using reference TRBV7-9 and TRBJ1-1, is DTGVSQNPRHKITKRGQNVTFRCDPISEHNRLYWYRQTLGQGPEFLTYFQNEAQLEKSRLLSDRFSAERPKGSFSTLEIQRTEQGDSAMYLCASSSRTGTEAFFGQGTRLTVV.

The genes are TRBV11-2 and TRBJ2-7, with D unresolved. V lost 3 bases and J 1 base, leaving 4 bases between the germline ends. This CDR3 is built from 12 residues. Germline assignment: CDR1 SGHAT and CDR2 FQNNGV. This CDR3 reads CASSLQSYEQYF. The CDR3 region has the DNA TGTGCCAGCAGCTTGCAGTCCTACGAGCAGTACTTC.

The chain carries TRBV27 and TRBJ1-1; no clear D. V lost 5 bases and J 1 base, leaving 14 bases between the germline ends. CDR1 and CDR2 (germline): MNHEY, SMNVEV (reference sequence). This CDR3 region has 15 residues. The CDR3 bases are TGTGCCAGCAGTCAGGTGCAGGTGGGGAACACTGAAGCTTTCTTT. Residues: CASSQVQVGNTEAFF.

This clone was recorded a few times. The chain combines TRBV2 with TRBJ2-3, with a tentative D call TRBD1 (6 bases). The CDR3 contains 12 residues. V lost 6 bases to trimming and J lost 3 bases, with 7 bases between them. Germline CDR1 is SNHLY and CDR2 is FYNNEI. This chain's CDR3 is CASRQGTDTQYF. In DNA, the CDR3 is TGTGCCAGCAGGCAGGGGACAGATACGCAGTATTTT. Full variable domain (remainder filled in from reference TRBV2 and TRBJ2-3): EPEVTQTPSHQVTQMGQEVILRCVPISNHLYFYWYRQILGQKVEFLVSFYNNEISEKSEIFDDQFSVERPDGSNFTLKIRSTKLEDSAMYFCASRQGTDTQYFGPGTRLTVL.

The chain couples TRBV7-2 to TRBJ1-6, with 8 bases that match TRBD1. The CDR3 spans 14 residues. The junction had 4 bases not matched to a gene; V was cut back by 6 bases and J by 6 bases. In germline, CDR1 is SGHTA, CDR2 FQGNSA. The CDR3 region is CASSPTGANSPLHF. The DNA for the CDR3 is TGTGCCAGCAGTCCGACAGGGGCTAATTCACCCCTCCACTTT.

This chain connects TRBV5-5 to TRBJ1-2; 8 bases map to TRBD1. Germline V gene data show CDR1 as SGHKS and CDR2 as YYEKEE (reference sequence). The CDR3 sequence is 13 residues long. Trimming cost V 5 bases and J 4 bases; bases outside gene matches: 4. CDR3 bases: TGTGCCAGCAGACCCACAGGGGGCTATGGCTACACCTTC. Translation gives CASRPTGGYGYTF.

The chain is built from TRBV14 and TRBJ2-1; TRBD2 matches 9 bases. The CDR3 runs 14 residues. CDR1 and CDR2 (germline): SGHDN, FVKESK. The trim removed 4 bases at V and 13 bases at J, leaving 11 bases unmatched. DNA of the CDR3: TGTGCCAGCAGCCGTCCCCCGACTAGCGGAGTCCAGTTCTTC. It codes for CASSRPPTSGVQFF.

This chain connects TRBV28 to TRBJ1-1; 9 nucleotides align to TRBD1. CDR1 and CDR2 from the germline V gene are MDHEN and SYDVKM. The CDR3 runs to 16 residues. With V trimmed by 6 bases and J by 0 bases, 8 bases remained unmatched. The CDR3 DNA reads as TGTGCCAGCAGGGGTGGGACAGGGATAATGAACACTGAAGCTTTCTTT. Amino acids: CASRGGTGIMNTEAFF. The whole variable domain, remainder taken from reference TRBV28 and TRBJ1-1, is DVKVTQSSRYLVKRTGEKVFLECVQDMDHENMFWYRQDPGLGLRLIYFSYDVKMKEKGDIPEGYSVSREKKERFSLILESASTNQTSMYLCASRGGTGIMNTEAFFGQGTRLTVV.

This clone was counted only a few times. This chain uses TRBV30 with TRBJ1-4; no definite D call. The CDR3 is made up of 12 amino acids. Between the trimmed V and J ends, which lost 3 bases and 12 bases, there was a span of 14 bases. Germline CDR1 is GTSNPN and CDR2 is SVGIG (reference sequence). The CDR3 DNA sequence: TGTGCCTGGAGCGTGCTCGGGGTGGAACTGTTTTTT. Residues: CAWSVLGVELFF. The variable domain in full, with the rest retrieved from reference TRBV30 and TRBJ1-4, is SQTIHQWPATLVQPVGSPLSLECTVEGTSNPNLYWYRQAAGRGLQLLFYSVGIGQISSEVPQNLSASRPQDRQFILSSKKLLLSDSGFYLCAWSVLGVELFFGSGTQLSVL.

The sample holds a few counts of this clone. V is TRBV7-9 and J is TRBJ1-2, with TRBD1 identical over 8 bases. With 0 bases clipped from V and 6 bases from J, the junction kept 3 bases outside the gene matches. The CDR3 has 14 amino acids. CDR1 is SEHNR and CDR2 is FQNEAQ in the germline V gene (reference sequence). The CDR3 DNA sequence: TGTGCCAGCAGCTTAGCGGCGACAGGGGATGGCTACACCTTC. Its translation: CASSLAATGDGYTF. The full variable domain, in which reference TRBV7-9 and TRBJ1-2 provide the parts outside the CDR3, is DTGVSQNPRHKITKRGQNVTFRCDPISEHNRLYWYRQTLGQGPEFLTYFQNEAQLEKSRLLSDRFSAERPKGSFSTLEIQRTEQGDSAMYLCASSLAATGDGYTFGSGTRLTVV.

V and J are TRBV7-2 and TRBJ1-1, with D possibly being TRBD1 (6 bases). CDR3 length equals 18 residues. V was trimmed by 1 base and J by 1 base, leaving 19 bases between them. CDR1 is SGHTA and CDR2 is FQGNSA in the germline V gene. Here the CDR3 reads CASSLEGGGRLGNTEAFF. CDR3 coding DNA: TGTGCCAGCAGCTTAGAGGGGGGAGGGCGGTTGGGGAACACTGAAGCTTTCTTT.

The chain has TRBV29-1 and TRBJ2-5; D remains unclear. CDR3 length: 13 residues. V lost 4 bases, J lost 3 bases, and 12 bases lay in between. Germline V gene sequence: CDR1 SQVTM, CDR2 ANQGSEA. The CDR3 here is CSVVVEPKETQYF. In nucleotides, the CDR3 is TGCAGCGTTGTAGTGGAGCCTAAAGAGACCCAGTACTTC.

This chain links TRBV15 with TRBJ2-1, with TRBD2 identical over 8 bases. In germline, CDR1 is LNHNV, CDR2 YYDKDF (reference sequence). The CDR3 has 17 amino acids. Trimming took 5 bases from V and 9 from J; bases not matched to a gene: 18. The CDR3 loop is CATSGRDPSGSRGEQFF. DNA for the CDR3: TGTGCCACCAGCGGACGAGATCCCAGCGGGAGTCGCGGTGAGCAGTTCTTC.

This sequence joins TRBV19 and TRBJ1-6, with D uncertain. V gave up 10 bases and J gave up 8 bases, with 6 bases separating them. The CDR3 loop spans 10 amino acids. Germline-derived CDR1 and CDR2 are LNHDA and SQIVND (reference sequence). For the CDR3, the DNA is TGTGCCAACACCGATTCACCCCTCCACTTT. Protein sequence: CANTDSPLHF.

This clone was recorded once. The V and J genes are TRBV19 and TRBJ1-2, with unresolved D. The CDR3 consists of 16 residues. V was shortened by 3 bases and J by 0 bases, with 14 bases between the two germline ends. The germline V gene encodes CDR1 LNHDA and CDR2 SQIVND (reference sequence). DNA for the CDR3: TGTGCCAGTAGTATCGCACCTGACATTCCTAACTATGGCTACACCTTC. Translating gives CASSIAPDIPNYGYTF. The whole variable domain, remainder taken from reference TRBV19 and TRBJ1-2, is DGGITQSPKYLFRKEGQNVTLSCEQNLNHDAMYWYRQDPGQGLRLIYYSQIVNDFQKGDIAEGYSVSREKKESFPLTVTSAQKNPTAFYLCASSIAPDIPNYGYTFGSGTRLTVV.

This sequence joins TRBV19 and TRBJ1-1, with 7 bases that match TRBD1. V was clipped by 9 bases and J by 1 base; unmatched bases: 14. From germline, CDR1 is LNHDA and CDR2 SQIVND (reference sequence). The CDR3 consists of 16 residues. The DNA of the CDR3 is TGTGCCAGCGCCTTGCACAGGGGAACGTCGAACACTGAAGCTTTCTTT. Protein sequence: CASALHRGTSNTEAFF.

The chain links TRBV10-3 to TRBJ2-6; 10 bases are a match to TRBD1. The CDR3 contains 16 residues. J was trimmed by 4 bases and V by 4 bases; bases with no gene match: 4. Germline V gene sequence: CDR1 ENHRY, CDR2 SYGVKD. The CDR3 sequence is CAISGQGAAGANVLTF. As DNA, the CDR3 is TGTGCCATCAGTGGACAGGGGGCAGCCGGGGCCAACGTCCTGACTTTC.

This sequence joins TRBV28 and TRBJ1-5, with 7 nucleotides matching TRBD1. Germline values: CDR1 MDHEN, CDR2 SYDVKM. The CDR3 runs 16 residues. V lost 6 bases and J lost 5; bases outside the gene matches: 13. CDR3 bases: TGTGCCAGCAGCTCAGTTGACAGGGTCGTCGATCAGCCCCAGCATTTT. Translation: CASSSVDRVVDQPQHF. Together with reference TRBV28 and TRBJ1-5, the CDR3 gives the full variable domain: DVKVTQSSRYLVKRTGEKVFLECVQDMDHENMFWYRQDPGLGLRLIYFSYDVKMKEKGDIPEGYSVSREKKERFSLILESASTNQTSMYLCASSSVDRVVDQPQHFGDGTRLSIL.

The J gene is TRBJ2-1, the V gene TRBV4-3, with TRBD2 matching over 8 bases. The CDR3 has 16 residues. J was trimmed by 2 bases and V by 3 bases; bases with no gene match: 6. Germline lookup yields CDR1 LGHNA and CDR2 YSLEER. CDR3 coding DNA: TGCGCCAGCAGCCAGACCGGGGGGGTTGCCTACAATGAGCAGTTCTTC. This gives the protein CASSQTGGVAYNEQFF.

The table lists this clone with a count of one. This chain joins TRBV19 and TRBJ2-1; the match to TRBD2 covers 8 bases. After removal of 7 bases from V and 5 bases from J, the junction contained 10 bases not matched to a gene. The CDR3 spans 15 residues. Germline loops: CDR1 LNHDA, CDR2 SQIVND (reference sequence). Written as DNA, the CDR3 is TGTGCCAGTACCTCAAGCGGGAGAATCCACAATGAGCAGTTCTTC. As protein: CASTSSGRIHNEQFF.